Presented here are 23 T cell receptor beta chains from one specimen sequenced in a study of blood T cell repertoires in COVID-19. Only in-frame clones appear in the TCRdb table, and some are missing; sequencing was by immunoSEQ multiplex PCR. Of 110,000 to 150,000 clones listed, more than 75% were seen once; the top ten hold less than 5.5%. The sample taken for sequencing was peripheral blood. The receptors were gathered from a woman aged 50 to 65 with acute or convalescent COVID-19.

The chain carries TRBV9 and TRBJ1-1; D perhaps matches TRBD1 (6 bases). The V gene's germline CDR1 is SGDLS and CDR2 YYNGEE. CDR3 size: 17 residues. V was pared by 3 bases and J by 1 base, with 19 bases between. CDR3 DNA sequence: TGTGCCAGCAGCGGCCCCAACTGGGGGCAACAGAACACTGAAGCTTTCTTT. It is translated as CASSGPNWGQQNTEAFF.

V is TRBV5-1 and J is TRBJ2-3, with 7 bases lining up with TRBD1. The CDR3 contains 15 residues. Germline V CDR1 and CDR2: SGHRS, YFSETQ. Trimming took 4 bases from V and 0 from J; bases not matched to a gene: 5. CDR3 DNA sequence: TGCGCCAGCAGCCGGGACAGCACTAGCACAGATACGCAGTATTTT. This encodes CASSRDSTSTDTQYF.

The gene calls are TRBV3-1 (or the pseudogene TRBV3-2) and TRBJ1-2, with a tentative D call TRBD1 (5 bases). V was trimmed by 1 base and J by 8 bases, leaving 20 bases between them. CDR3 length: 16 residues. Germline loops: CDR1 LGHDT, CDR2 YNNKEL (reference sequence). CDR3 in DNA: TGTGCCAGCAGCCAAGGGGCCCCGGGGGACCCGAAGGGCTACACCTTC. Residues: CASSQGAPGDPKGYTF.

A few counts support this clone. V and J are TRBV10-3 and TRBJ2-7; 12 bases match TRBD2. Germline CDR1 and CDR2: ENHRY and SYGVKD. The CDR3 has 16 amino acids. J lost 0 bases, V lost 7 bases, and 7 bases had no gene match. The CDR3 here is CAITPRLAGDSYEQYF. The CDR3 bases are TGTGCCATCACCCCCCGACTAGCGGGGGACTCCTACGAGCAGTACTTC.

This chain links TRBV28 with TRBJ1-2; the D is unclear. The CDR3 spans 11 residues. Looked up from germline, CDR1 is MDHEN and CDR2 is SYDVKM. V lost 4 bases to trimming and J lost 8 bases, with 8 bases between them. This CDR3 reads CASSWEVGYTF. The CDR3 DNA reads TGTGCCAGCAGTTGGGAGGTAGGCTACACCTTC.

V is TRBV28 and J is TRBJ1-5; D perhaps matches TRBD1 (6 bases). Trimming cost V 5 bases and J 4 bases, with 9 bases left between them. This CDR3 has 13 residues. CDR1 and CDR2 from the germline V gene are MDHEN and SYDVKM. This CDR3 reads CASSGQLNQPQHF. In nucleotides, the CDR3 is TGTGCCAGCAGTGGACAGCTAAATCAGCCCCAGCATTTT. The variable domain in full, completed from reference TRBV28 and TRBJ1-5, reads DVKVTQSSRYLVKRTGEKVFLECVQDMDHENMFWYRQDPGLGLRLIYFSYDVKMKEKGDIPEGYSVSREKKERFSLILESASTNQTSMYLCASSGQLNQPQHFGDGTRLSIL.

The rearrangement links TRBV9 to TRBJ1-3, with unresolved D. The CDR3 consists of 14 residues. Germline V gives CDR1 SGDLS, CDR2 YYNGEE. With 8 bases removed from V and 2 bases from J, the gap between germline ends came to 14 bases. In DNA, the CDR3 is TGTGCCAGGATGATGCGGGCGGCTGGAAACACCATATATTTT. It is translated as CARMMRAAGNTIYF.

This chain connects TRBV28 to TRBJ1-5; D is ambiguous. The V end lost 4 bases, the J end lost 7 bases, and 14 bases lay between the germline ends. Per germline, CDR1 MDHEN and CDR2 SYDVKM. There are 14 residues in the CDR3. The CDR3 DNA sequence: TGTGCCAGCAGTTATGACTTTAGTGGACAGCCCCAGCATTTT. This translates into CASSYDFSGQPQHF.

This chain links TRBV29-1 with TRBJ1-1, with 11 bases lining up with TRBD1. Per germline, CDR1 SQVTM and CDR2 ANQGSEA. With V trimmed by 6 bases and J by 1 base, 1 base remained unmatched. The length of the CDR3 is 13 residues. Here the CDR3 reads CSVGQGANTEAFF. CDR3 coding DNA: TGCAGCGTCGGACAGGGGGCGAACACTGAAGCTTTCTTT.

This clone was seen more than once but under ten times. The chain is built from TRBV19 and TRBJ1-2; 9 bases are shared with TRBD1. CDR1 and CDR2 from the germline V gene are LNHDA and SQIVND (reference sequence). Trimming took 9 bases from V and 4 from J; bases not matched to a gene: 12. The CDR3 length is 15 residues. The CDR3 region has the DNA TGTGCCAGCAGTCCCGGGACAGGGACGAGCTATGGCTACACCTTC. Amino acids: CASSPGTGTSYGYTF.

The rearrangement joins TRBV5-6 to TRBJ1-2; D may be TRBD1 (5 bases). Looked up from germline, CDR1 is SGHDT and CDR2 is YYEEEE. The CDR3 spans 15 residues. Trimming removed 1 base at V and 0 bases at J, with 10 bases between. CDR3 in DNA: TGTGCCAGCAGCTTGACGGGGGGATCTAACTATGGCTACACCTTC. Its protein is CASSLTGGSNYGYTF.

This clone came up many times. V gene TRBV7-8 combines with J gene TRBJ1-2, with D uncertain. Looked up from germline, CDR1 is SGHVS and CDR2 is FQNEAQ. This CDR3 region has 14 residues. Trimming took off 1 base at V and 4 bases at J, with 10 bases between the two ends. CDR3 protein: CASSLGPTSYGYTF. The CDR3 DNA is TGTGCCAGCAGCTTAGGACCGACAAGCTATGGCTACACCTTC.

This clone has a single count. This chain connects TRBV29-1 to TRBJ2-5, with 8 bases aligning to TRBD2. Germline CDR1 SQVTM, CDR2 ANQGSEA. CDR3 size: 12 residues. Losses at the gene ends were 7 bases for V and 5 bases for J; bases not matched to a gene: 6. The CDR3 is CSASGGSETQYF. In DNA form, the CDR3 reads TGCAGCGCCAGCGGGGGTAGCGAGACCCAGTACTTC.

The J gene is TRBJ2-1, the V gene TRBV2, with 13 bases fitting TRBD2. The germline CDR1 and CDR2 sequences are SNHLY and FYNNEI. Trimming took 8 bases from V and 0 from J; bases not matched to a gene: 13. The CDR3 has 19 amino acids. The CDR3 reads CASPAGRLAGGNSYNEQFF. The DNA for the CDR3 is TGTGCCAGCCCCGCCGGGAGACTAGCGGGGGGAAACTCCTACAATGAGCAGTTCTTC.

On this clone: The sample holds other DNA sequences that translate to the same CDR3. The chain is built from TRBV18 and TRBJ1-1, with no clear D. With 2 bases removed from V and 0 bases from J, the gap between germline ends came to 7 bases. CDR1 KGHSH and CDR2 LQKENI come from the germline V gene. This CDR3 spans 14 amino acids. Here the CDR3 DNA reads TGTGCCAGCTCACCAACAGCCCTGAACACTGAAGCTTTCTTT. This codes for CASSPTALNTEAFF.

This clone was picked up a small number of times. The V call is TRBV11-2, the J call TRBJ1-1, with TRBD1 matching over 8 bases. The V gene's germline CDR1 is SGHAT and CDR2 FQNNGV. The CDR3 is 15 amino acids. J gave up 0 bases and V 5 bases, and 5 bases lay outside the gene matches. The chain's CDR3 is CASSTGQGVNTEAFF. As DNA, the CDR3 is TGTGCCAGCAGCACCGGACAGGGAGTGAACACTGAAGCTTTCTTT.

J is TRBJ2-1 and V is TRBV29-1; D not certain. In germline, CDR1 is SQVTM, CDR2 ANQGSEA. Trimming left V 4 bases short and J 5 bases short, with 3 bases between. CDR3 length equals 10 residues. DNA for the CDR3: TGCAGCGTTGGTAACAATGAGCAGTTCTTC. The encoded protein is CSVGNNEQFF.

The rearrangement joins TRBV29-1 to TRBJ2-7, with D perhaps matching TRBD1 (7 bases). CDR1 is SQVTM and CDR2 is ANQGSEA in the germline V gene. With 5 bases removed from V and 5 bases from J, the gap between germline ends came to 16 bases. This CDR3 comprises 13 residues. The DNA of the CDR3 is TGCAGCGTTCTTTCAGGGGGGATGCACGAGCAGTACTTC. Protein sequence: CSVLSGGMHEQYF.

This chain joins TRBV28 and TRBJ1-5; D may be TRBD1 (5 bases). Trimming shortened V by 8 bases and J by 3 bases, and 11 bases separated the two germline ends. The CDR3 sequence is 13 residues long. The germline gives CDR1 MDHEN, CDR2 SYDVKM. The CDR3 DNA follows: TGTGCCAGCTGGGGGGGGAACAATCAGCCCCAGCATTTT. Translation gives CASWGGNNQPQHF. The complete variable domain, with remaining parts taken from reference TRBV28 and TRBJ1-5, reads DVKVTQSSRYLVKRTGEKVFLECVQDMDHENMFWYRQDPGLGLRLIYFSYDVKMKEKGDIPEGYSVSREKKERFSLILESASTNQTSMYLCASWGGNNQPQHFGDGTRLSIL.

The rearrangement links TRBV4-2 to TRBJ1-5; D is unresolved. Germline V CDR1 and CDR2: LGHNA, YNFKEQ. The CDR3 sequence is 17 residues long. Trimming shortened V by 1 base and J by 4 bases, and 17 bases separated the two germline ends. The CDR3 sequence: CASSQVLEQYLNQPQHF. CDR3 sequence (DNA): TGTGCCAGCAGCCAAGTGTTGGAGCAGTATTTGAATCAGCCCCAGCATTTT.

CDR3 bases: TGTGCCAGCAGCTTAAGCCGGGACATAGAAGCTTTCTTT. Protein product: CASSLSRDIEAFF. The rearrangement joins TRBV11-1 to TRBJ1-1, with D tentatively TRBD1 (6 bases). Germline CDR1 is SGHAT and CDR2 is FQDESV (reference sequence). The length of the CDR3 is 13 residues. Trimming pared 2 bases from V and 8 bases from J, leaving 12 bases between.

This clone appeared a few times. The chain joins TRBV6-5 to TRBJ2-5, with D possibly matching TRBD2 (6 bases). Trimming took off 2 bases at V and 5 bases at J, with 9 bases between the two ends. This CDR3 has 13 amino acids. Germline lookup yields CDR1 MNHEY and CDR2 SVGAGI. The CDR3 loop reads CASSYGSGETQYF. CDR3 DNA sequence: TGTGCCAGCAGTTACGGGAGCGGGGAGACCCAGTACTTC.

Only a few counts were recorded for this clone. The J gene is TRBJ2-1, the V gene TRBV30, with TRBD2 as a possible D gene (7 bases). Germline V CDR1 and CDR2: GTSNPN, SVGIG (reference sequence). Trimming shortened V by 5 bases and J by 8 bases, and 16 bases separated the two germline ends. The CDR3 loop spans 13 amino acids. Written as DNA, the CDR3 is TGTGCCTGGGGGACGGGGGGCCCTGATGAGCAGTTCTTC. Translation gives CAWGTGGPDEQFF.